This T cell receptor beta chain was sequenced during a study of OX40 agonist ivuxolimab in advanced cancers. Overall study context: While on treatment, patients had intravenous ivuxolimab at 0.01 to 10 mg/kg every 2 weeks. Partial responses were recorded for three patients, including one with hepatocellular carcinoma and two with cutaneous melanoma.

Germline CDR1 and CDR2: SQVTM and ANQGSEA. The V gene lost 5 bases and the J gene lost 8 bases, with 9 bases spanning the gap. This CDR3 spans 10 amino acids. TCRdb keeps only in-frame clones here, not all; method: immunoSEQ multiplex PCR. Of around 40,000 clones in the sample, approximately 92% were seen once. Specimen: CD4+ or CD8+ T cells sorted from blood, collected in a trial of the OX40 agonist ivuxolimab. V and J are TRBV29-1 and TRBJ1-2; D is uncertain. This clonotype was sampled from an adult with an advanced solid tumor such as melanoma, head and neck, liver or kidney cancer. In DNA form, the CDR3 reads TGCAGCGTTTCCGGCGGGGGCTACACCTTC. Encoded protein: CSVSGGGYTF.